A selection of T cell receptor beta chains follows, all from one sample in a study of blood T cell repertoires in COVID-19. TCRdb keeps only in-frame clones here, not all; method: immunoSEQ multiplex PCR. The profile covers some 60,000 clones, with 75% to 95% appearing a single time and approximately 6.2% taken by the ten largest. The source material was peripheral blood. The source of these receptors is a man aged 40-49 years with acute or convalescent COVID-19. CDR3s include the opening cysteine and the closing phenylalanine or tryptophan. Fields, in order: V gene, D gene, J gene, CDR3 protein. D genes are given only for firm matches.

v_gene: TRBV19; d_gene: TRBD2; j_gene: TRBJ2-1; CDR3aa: CASSIEGGSGLFF
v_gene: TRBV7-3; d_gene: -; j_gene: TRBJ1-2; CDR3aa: CASSPEQGYGYTF
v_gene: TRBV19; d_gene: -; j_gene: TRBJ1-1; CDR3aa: CASSTTRGTEAFF
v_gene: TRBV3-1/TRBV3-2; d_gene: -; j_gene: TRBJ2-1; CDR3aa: CASSQDRGNEQFF
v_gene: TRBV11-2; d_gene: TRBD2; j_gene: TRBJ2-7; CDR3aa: CASSLEGLAVRISYEQYF
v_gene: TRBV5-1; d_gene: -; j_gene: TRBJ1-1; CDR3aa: CASSLDAGMLNTEAFF
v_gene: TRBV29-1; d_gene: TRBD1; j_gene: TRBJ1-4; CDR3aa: CSVGGTATNEKLFF
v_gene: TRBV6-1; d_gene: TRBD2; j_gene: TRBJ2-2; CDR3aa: CASSEAIGLAGALNTGELFF
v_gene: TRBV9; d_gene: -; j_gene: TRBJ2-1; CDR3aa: CASSPQGGDEQFF
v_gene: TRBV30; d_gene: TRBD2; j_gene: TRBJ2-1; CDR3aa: CAWKPGLAGPRFF
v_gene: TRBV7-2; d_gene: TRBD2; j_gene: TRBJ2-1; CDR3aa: CASSTSGYNEQFF
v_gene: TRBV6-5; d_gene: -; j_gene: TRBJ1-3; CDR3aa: CASSYWGGSGNTIYF
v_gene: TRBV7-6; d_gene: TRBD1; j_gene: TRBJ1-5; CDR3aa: CASSLAGGAGGGQPQHF
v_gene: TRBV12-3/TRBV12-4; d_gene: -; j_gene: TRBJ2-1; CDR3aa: CASSQTRNEQFF
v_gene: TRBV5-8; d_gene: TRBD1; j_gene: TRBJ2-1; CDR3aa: CASSLGQGLFYNEQFF
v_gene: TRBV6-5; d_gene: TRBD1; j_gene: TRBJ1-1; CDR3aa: CASRPGTGRTEAFF
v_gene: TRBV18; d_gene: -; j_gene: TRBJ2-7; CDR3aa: CASSRGQKSYEQYF
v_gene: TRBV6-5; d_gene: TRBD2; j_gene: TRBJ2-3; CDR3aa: CASSRLAGDTQYF
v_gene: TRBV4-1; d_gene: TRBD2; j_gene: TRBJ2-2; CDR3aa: CASSQPPGRGLAGSGELFF
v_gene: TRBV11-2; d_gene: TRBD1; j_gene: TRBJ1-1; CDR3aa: CASSSGQGRNTEAFF
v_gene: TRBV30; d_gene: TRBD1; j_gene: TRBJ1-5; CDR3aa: CAWSVPRTGLRQPQHF
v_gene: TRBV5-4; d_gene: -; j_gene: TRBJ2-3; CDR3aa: CASSTVGGSGTDTQYF
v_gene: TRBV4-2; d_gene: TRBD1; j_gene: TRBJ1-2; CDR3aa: CASSDGTGGDYGYTF